This T cell receptor (beta chain) derives from a study of T cell responses to AZD1222 COVID-19 vaccine. CDR1 is MGHRA and CDR2 is YSYEKL in the germline V gene. This CDR3 spans 16 amino acids. Trimming removed 0 bases from V and 7 bases from J, with 18 bases in between. As to this clone: What it binds is unknown.

Whether given at about 4 or about 12 weeks, second doses were pooled. The table came from immunoSEQ multiplex PCR; TCRdb's copy has only in-frame clones and leaves some out. The sample has 150,000 to 200,000 clones, under 95% seen once; the top ten hold around 0.99%. Study conclusions and caveats: Researchers report vaccine-associated CD4 TCRs spanning spike, with dominance at 160-218 and 743-854. Clonal diversity was possibly underestimated, and white British individuals and females predominated among donors. Close to half of all spike-specific TCRs reportedly target regions of the variants that are unmutated.

This chain links TRBV4-1 with TRBJ2-5, with D perhaps TRBD1 (6 bases). The clonotype comes from an adult who received the AZD1222 COVID-19 vaccine. The specimen was peripheral blood, collected 28 days after the second AZD1222 dose. The CDR3 here is CASSQDEGQYRVTQYF. The CDR3 DNA is TGCGCCAGCAGCCAAGATGAAGGACAGTACCGGGTGACCCAGTACTTC.